Each of the 2 T cell receptor beta chains below was sequenced from the same sample in a study of molecular identifiers for immune sequencing clone quantification. TCRdb re-called the PCR reads through MiXCR, storing one row per CDR3 protein. This sample has about 510,000 distinct CDR3 sequences, with around a fifth found just once. The sample consisted of naive CD8+ T cells from blood, with Jurkat cell RNA spiked in. Subset here: FACS-sorted CD8+CD4-CCR7+CD45RA+ naive T cells. Every receptor here comes from a human donor in good health. Some libraries in this study had Jurkat cell RNA spiked in.

This clonotype has ten or more counts. This chain links TRBV14 with TRBJ2-3, with 7 bases that match TRBD2. Trimming removed 0 bases from V and 0 bases from J; junction bases left unmatched: 6. Germline loops: CDR1 SGHDN, CDR2 FVKESK. CDR3 length equals 17 residues. CDR3 sequence reads: CASSQESGGTSTDTQYF. The DNA of the CDR3 is TGTGCCAGCAGCCAAGAGTCGGGAGGAACTAGCACAGATACGCAGTATTTT.

Only a few counts were recorded for this clonotype. The chain has TRBV7-9 and TRBJ1-1; possibly TRBD1 for D (6 bases). Germline CDR1 reads SEHNR; CDR2 reads FQNEAQ (reference sequence). The CDR3 is 14 amino acids. V lost 2 bases and J 1 base, leaving 8 bases between the germline ends. The CDR3 coding sequence is TGTGCCAGCAGCTTAATGGGACAGAACACTGAAGCTTTCTTT. Translating it yields CASSLMGQNTEAFF.